The T cell receptor beta chain described here comes from a study of blood T cells in healthy people across ages. Looking at the study overall: Template switching captured about one barcoded beta molecule per two T cells.

Many counts were recorded for this clonotype. Its target is not known. The sample, roughly 9.5 milliliters of peripheral blood, was drawn from each donor. The V gene's germline CDR1 is KGHDR and CDR2 SFDVKD. The CDR3 is made up of 16 amino acids. Trimming left V 4 bases short and J 4 bases short, with 18 bases between. Whole-study results and caveats: The study found more naive CD4+ cells and higher diversity in long-lived than aged donors.

Using a J-beta primer mix together with a sample-barcoded 5' primer, a second PCR was run for roughly 6 to 12 cycles. One entry per CDR3 protein results from TCRdb running MiXCR on the 5' RACE reads. This repertoire shows around 900,000 distinct CDR3 sequences, more than 25% found once; its top ten account for 17%. The source is a woman older than 75 in good health. The chain links TRBV24-1 to TRBJ2-5, with a weak D call TRBD1 (6 bases). Sequencing input: blood. The CDR3 sequence: CATSDQGRGIRETQYF. CDR3 bases: TGTGCCACCAGTGACCAGGGCAGGGGAATTAGAGAGACCCAGTACTTC.